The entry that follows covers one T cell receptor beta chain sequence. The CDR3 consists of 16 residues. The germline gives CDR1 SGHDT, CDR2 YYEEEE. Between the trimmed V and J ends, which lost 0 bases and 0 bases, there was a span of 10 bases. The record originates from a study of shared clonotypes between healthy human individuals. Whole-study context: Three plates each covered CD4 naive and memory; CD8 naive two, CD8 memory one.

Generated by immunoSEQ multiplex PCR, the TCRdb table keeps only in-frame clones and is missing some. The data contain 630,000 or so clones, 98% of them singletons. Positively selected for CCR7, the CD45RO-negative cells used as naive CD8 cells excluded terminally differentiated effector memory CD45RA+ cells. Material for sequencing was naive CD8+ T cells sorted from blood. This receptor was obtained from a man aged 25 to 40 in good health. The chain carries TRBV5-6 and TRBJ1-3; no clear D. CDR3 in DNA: TGTGCCAGCAGCTTGGTCGCGGAGACCTCTGGAAACACCATATATTTT. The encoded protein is CASSLVAETSGNTIYF.